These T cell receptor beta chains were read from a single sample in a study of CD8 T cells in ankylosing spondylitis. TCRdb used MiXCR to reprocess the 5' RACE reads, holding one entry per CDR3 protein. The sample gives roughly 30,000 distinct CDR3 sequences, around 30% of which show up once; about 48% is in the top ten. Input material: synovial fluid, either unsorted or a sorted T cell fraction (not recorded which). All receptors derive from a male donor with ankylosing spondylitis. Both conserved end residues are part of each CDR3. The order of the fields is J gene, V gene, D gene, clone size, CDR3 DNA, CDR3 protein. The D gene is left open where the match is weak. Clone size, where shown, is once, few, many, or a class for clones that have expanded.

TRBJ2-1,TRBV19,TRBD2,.,TGTGCCAGTACACACGGGACTAGCAGGTACAATGAGCAGTTCTTC,CASTHGTSRYNEQFF
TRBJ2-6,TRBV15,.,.,TGTGCCACCAGCAGGGAGATTTCCTCTGGGGCCAACGTCCTGACTTTC,CATSREISSGANVLTF
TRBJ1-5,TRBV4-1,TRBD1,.,TGCGCCAGCAGCCTGAACAGGGGCGGGAATCAGCCCCAGCATTTT,CASSLNRGGNQPQHF
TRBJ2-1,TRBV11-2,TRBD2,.,TGTGCCAGCAGCTCGAGCGGGAGGCTCTCCTACAATGAGCAGTTCTTC,CASSSSGRLSYNEQFF
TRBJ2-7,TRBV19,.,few,TGTGCCAGTAGCGGCTACTTGGATAACTCCTACGAGCAGTACTTC,CASSGYLDNSYEQYF
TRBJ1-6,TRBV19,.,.,TGTGCCACACCTGGACAACGGTTTGGATCACCCCTCCACTTT,CATPGQRFGSPLHF
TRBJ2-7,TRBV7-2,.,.,TGTGCCAGCAGCTTCGCGTCCTACGAGCAGTACTTC,CASSFASYEQYF
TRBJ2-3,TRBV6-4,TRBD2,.,TGTGCCAGCAGTCCATCTAGCGGGAGACACACAGATACGCAGTATTTT,CASSPSSGRHTDTQYF
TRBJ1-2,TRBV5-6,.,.,TGTGCCAGCAGCTCGGGGTGGGATGGCTACACCTTC,CASSSGWDGYTF
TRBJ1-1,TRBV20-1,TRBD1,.,TGCAGTGCTAGAGATCATGGGACAGGGAGCTTCTTT,CSARDHGTGSFF
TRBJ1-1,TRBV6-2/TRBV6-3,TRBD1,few,TGTGCCAGCAGCTCGGGACAGGAAATTAACACTGAAGCTTTCTTT,CASSSGQEINTEAFF
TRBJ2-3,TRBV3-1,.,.,TGTGCCAGCAGCCAAGATTGGGCAGATACGCAGTATTTT,CASSQDWADTQYF
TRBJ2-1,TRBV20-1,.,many,TGCAGTGCTAGAGATGGCCCCCACATTATCTACAATGAGCAGTTCTTC,CSARDGPHIIYNEQFF
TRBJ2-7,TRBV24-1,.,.,TGTGCCACCAGTGGGGGCAGTGAGGGATACTACGAGCAGTACTTC,CATSGGSEGYYEQYF
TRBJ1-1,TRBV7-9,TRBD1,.,TGTGCCAGCAGCCCAGGGGGCTTGGGCTTCCCTGAAGCTTTCTTT,CASSPGGLGFPEAFF
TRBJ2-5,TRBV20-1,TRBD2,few,TGCAGTGCCATCGACGGGACTAGCGGGATAGAGACCCAGTACTTC,CSAIDGTSGIETQYF
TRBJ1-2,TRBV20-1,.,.,TGCAGTGCTAACCTTGCACCTGAAGATTACTATGGCTACACCTTC,CSANLAPEDYYGYTF
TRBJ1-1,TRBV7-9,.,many,TGTGCCAGCAGGCCCGGGACGGAAGAAGCTTTCTTT,CASRPGTEEAFF
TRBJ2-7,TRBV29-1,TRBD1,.,TGCAGCGTTGCGGGTAGGGACAGCCGACCCTACGAGCAGTACTTC,CSVAGRDSRPYEQYF
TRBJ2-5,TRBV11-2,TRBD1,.,TGTGCCAGCAGCACCATTGGACAGGGCCAAGAGACCCAGTACTTC,CASSTIGQGQETQYF
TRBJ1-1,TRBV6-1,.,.,TGTGCCAGTGACGCCGGGACCAACACTGAAGCTTTCTTT,CASDAGTNTEAFF
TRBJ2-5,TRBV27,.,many,TGTGCCAGCAGTCCTCGGACAATCGGAATAGAAGAGACCCAGTACTTC,CASSPRTIGIEETQYF
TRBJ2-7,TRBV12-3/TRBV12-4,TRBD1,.,TGTGCCAGCAGTTTACTAGGACAGGGCTCCTACGAGCAGTACTTC,CASSLLGQGSYEQYF
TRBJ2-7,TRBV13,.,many,TGTGCCAGCAGCTTAGAGGGGGGGGGGAACGAGCAGTACTTC,CASSLEGGGNEQYF
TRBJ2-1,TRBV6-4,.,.,TGTGCCAGCAGTGAACGGGGTTCCCCCTACAATGAGCAGTTCTTC,CASSERGSPYNEQFF
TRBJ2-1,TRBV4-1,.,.,TGCGCCAGCAGCGGTCGGTCCAATGAGCAGTTCTTC,CASSGRSNEQFF
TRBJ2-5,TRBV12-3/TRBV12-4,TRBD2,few,TGTGCCAGCAGCTTAGCGGGAGCGGGATTAAGAGAGACCCAGTACTTC,CASSLAGAGLRETQYF
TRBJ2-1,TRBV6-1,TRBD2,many,TGTGCCAGCAGCGGGACTAGCGGCTCCTACAATGAGCAGTTCTTC,CASSGTSGSYNEQFF
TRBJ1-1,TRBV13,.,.,TGTGCCAGCAGCTTATCGGGAGGGACTGAAGCTTTCTTT,CASSLSGGTEAFF
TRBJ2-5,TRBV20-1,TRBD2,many,TGCAGTGCTAGGCCTCTAGCGGGACTAGCAGAGACCCAGTACTTC,CSARPLAGLAETQYF
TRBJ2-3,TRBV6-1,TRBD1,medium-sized,TGTGCCAGCAGTGAATTTCGCAGGGGGACAGATACGCAGTATTTT,CASSEFRRGTDTQYF
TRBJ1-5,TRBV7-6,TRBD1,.,TGTGCCAGCAGCTTAGGGACAGGGCTCAATCAGCCCCAGCATTTT,CASSLGTGLNQPQHF
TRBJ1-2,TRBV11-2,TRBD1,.,TGTGCGGTGGGGACAGTCTATGGCTACACCTTC,CAVGTVYGYTF
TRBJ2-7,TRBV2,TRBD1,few,TGTGCCAGCAGGACAGGGGTAATATACGAGCAGTACTTC,CASRTGVIYEQYF
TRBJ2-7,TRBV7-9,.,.,TGTGCCAGCAGCTCCCGGGACCTCACCTACGAGCAGTACTTC,CASSSRDLTYEQYF
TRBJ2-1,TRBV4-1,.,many,TGCGCCAGCAGCCAGGCTCCAGGGCCGTCCTACAATGAGCAGTTCTTC,CASSQAPGPSYNEQFF
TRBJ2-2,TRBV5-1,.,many,TGCGCCAGCAGCTTGGCGGGGAGCACCGGGGAGCTGTTTTTT,CASSLAGSTGELFF
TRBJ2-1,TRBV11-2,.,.,TGTGCCAGCAGCTGGCGCGCCCGGGATGAGCAGTTCTTC,CASSWRARDEQFF
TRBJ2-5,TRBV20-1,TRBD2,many,TGCAGTGCTAGGTCTTCTAGCGGGAGTTTGCAAGAGACCCAGTACTTC,CSARSSSGSLQETQYF
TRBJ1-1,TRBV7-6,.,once,TGTGCCAGCAGATTGGGGCAGGGCACCACTGAAGCTTTCTTT,CASRLGQGTTEAFF
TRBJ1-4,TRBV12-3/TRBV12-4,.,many,TGTGCCAGCAGTTTTTTGGCAACTAATGAAAAACTGTTTTTT,CASSFLATNEKLFF
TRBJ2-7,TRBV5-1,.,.,TGCGCCAGCAGCTCTTGGGGCCGGGACGGAGTGTACTACGAGCAGTACTTC,CASSSWGRDGVYYEQYF
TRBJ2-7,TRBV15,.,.,TGTGCCACCAGCCTGCACCTGGGGCAGAGCTACGAGCAGTACTTC,CATSLHLGQSYEQYF
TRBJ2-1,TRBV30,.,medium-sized,TGTGCCTGGAGTGTAGGAATGCCATGGAATGAGCAGTTCTTC,CAWSVGMPWNEQFF
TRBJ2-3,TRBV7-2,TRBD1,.,TGTGCCAGCAGCTCAGGACAGGTTGGAACAGATACGCAGTATTTT,CASSSGQVGTDTQYF
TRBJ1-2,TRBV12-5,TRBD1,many,TGTGCTAGTGGACGGGACAGGGTTTTTGGCTACACCTTC,CASGRDRVFGYTF
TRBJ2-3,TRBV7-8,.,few,TGTGCCAGCAGCCAGGTGGAGGGTTGGGAGACAGATACGCAGTATTTT,CASSQVEGWETDTQYF